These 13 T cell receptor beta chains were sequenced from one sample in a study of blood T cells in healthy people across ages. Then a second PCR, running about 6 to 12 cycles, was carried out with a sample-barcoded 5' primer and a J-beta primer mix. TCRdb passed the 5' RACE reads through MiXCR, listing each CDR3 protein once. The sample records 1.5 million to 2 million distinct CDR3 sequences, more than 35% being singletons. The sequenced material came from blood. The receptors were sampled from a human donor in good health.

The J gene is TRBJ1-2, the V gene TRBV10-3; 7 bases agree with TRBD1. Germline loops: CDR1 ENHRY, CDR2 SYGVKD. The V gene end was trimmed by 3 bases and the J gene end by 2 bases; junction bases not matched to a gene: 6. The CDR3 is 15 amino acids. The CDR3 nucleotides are TGTGCCATCAGTGAAGGTACAGGGGTAAACTATGGCTACACCTTC. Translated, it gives CAISEGTGVNYGYTF.

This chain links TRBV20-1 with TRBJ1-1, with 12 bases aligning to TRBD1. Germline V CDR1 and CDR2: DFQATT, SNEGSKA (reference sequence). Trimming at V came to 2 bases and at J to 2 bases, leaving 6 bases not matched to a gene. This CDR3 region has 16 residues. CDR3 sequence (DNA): TGCAGTGCTAGATCCGGGACAGGGGGCCAAAACACTGAAGCTTTCTTT. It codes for CSARSGTGGQNTEAFF.

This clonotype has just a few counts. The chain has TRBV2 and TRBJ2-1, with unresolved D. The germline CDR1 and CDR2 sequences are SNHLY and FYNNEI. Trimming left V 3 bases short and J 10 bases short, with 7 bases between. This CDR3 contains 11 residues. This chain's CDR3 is CASSELAEQFF. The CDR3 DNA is TGTGCCAGCAGTGAGTTGGCGGAGCAGTTCTTC.

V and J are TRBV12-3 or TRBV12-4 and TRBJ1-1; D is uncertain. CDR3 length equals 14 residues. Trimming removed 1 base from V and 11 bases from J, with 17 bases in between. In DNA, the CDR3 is TGTGCCAGCAGTTTAGGGTTGAATACCCCCGAGGCTTTCTTT. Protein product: CASSLGLNTPEAFF.

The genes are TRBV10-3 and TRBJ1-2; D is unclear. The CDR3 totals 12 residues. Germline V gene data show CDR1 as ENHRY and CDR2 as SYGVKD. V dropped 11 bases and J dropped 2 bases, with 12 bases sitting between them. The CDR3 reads CAASDVNYGYTF. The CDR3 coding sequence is TGTGCCGCCTCGGACGTAAACTATGGCTACACCTTC.

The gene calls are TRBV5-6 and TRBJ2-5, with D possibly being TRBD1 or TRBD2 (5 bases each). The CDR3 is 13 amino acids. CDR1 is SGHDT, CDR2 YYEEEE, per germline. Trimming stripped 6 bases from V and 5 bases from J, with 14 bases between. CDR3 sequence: CASINLGDETQYF. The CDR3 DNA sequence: TGTGCCAGCATCAACCTGGGGGATGAGACCCAGTACTTC.

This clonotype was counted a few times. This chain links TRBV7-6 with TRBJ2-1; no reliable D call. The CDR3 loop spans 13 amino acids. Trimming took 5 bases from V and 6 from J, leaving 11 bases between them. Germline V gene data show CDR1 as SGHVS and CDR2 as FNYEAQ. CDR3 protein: CASSLSYVNEQFF. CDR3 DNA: TGTGCCAGCAGCCTATCGTACGTCAATGAGCAGTTCTTC.

The CDR3 sequence: CASRWANTEAFF. The CDR3 DNA follows: TGTGCCTCTCGGTGGGCGAACACTGAAGCTTTCTTT. The chain links TRBV12-3 or TRBV12-4 to TRBJ1-1, with unresolved D. With 11 bases removed from V and 1 base from J, the gap between germline ends came to 11 bases. The CDR3 spans 12 residues.

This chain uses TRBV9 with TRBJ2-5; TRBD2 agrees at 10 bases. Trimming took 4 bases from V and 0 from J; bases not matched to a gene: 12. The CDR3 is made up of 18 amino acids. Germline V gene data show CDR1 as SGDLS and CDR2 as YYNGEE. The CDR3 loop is CASSLSGSGGAYQETQYF. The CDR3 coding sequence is TGTGCCAGCAGCCTCTCGGGGAGCGGGGGGGCGTACCAAGAGACCCAGTACTTC.

CDR3 residues: CASTYAGRGRLETQYF. In DNA, the CDR3 is TGTGCCAGCACCTACGCTGGGAGGGGCAGGCTGGAGACCCAGTACTTC. J is TRBJ2-5 and V is TRBV6-2 or TRBV6-3; 7 positions agree with TRBD2. Trimming removed 7 bases from V and 5 bases from J; junction bases left unmatched: 16. Per the germline V gene, CDR1 is MNHEY and CDR2 is SVGEGT. The CDR3 has 16 residues.

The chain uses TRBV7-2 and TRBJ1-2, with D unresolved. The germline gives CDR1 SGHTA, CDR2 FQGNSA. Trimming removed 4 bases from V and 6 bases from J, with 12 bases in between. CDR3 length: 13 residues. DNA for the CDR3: TGTGCCAGCAGCTCCCGGGGAGGGAATGGCTACACCTTC. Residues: CASSSRGGNGYTF.

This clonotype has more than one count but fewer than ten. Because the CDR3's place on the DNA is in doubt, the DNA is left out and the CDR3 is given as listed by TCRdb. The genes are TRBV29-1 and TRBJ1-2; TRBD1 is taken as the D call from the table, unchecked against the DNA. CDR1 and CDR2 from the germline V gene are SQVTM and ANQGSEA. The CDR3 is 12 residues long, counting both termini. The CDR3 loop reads CSAGVPNYGCTF.

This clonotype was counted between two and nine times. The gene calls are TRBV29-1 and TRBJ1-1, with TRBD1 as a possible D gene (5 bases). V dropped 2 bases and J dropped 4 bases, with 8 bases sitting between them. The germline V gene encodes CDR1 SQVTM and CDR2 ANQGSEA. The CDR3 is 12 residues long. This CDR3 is CSVEQGITEAFF. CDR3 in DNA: TGCAGCGTTGAACAGGGTATCACTGAAGCTTTCTTT.